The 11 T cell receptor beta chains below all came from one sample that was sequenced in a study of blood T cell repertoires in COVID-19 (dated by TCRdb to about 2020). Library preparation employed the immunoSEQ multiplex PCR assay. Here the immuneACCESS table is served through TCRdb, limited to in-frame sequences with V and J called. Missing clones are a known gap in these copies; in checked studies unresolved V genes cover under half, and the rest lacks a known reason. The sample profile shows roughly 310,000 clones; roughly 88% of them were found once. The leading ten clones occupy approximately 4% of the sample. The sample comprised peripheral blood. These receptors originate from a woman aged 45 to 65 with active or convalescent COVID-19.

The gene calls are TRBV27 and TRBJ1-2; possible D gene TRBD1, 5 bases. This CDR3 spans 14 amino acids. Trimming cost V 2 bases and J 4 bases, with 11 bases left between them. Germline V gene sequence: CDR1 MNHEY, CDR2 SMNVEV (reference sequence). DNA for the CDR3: TGTGCCAGCAGTTTAACAGGTTCAGCCTATGGCTACACCTTC. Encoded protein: CASSLTGSAYGYTF.

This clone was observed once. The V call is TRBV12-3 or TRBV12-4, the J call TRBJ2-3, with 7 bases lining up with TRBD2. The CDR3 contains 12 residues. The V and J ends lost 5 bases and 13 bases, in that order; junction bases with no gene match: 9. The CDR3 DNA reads TGTGCCAGCAGTCTCCGACTAGCTTATAAGTATTTT. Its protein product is CASSLRLAYKYF.

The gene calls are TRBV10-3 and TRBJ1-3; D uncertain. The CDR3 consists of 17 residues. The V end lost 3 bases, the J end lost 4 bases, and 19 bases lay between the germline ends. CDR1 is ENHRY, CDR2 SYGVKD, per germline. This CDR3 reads CAISDRQVPGLGNTIYF. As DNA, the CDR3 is TGTGCCATCAGTGATCGCCAGGTCCCCGGTTTGGGAAACACCATATATTTT.

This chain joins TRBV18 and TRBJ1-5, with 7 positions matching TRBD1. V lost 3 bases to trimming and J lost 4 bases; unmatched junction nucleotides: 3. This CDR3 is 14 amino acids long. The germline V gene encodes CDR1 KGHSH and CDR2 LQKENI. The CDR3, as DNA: TGTGCCAGCTCACCCCGGGACAGAAATCAGCCCCAGCATTTT. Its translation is CASSPRDRNQPQHF.

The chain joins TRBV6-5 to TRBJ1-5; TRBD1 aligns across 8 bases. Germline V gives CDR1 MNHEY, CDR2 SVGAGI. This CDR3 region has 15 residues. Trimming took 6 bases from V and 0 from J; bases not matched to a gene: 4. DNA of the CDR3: TGTGCCAGCAGCTTACAGGGGGATAGCAATCAGCCCCAGCATTTT. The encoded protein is CASSLQGDSNQPQHF.

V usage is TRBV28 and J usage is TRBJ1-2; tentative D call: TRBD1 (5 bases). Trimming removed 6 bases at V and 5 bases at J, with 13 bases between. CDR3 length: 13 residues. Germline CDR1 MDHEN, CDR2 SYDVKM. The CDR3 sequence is CASRGEGQYGYTF. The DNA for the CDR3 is TGTGCCAGCAGGGGGGAGGGCCAGTATGGCTACACCTTC.

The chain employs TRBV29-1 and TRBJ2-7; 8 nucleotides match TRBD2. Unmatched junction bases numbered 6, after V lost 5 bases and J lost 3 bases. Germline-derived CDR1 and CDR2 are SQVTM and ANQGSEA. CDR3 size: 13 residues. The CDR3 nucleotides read TGCAGCGTTAGTGGGCTAGCGGGCTACGAGCAGTACTTC. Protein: CSVSGLAGYEQYF.

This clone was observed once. The DNA for the CDR3 is TGTGCCAGCAGCCACCACAGGGTTGAACCTGAAGCTTTCTTT. This gives the protein CASSHHRVEPEAFF. The chain has TRBV3-1 (or the pseudogene TRBV3-2) and TRBJ1-1, with D maybe TRBD1 (6 bases). Germline V gene lookup returns CDR1 LGHDT and CDR2 YNNKEL (reference sequence). V was shortened by 3 bases and J by 6 bases, with 14 bases between the two germline ends. The CDR3 runs 14 residues.

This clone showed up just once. For the CDR3, the DNA is TGTGCCTGGAGTGTCAGGAAAGAGACCCAGTACTTC. Protein: CAWSVRKETQYF. The rearrangement joins TRBV30 to TRBJ2-5, with D hard to call. This CDR3 is built from 12 residues. V shed 0 bases and J shed 3 bases, with 5 bases lying between them. Per germline, CDR1 GTSNPN and CDR2 SVGIG (reference sequence).

The CDR3, as DNA: TGTGCCAGCGGTGACAGGCGAACCTACGAGCAGTACTTC. Translating gives CASGDRRTYEQYF. This chain links TRBV3-1 (or the pseudogene TRBV3-2) with TRBJ2-7, with D possibly matching TRBD1 (6 bases). This CDR3 has 13 amino acids. The germline V gene encodes CDR1 LGHDT and CDR2 YNNKEL (reference sequence). The germline V and J ends were trimmed by 8 bases and 2 bases, with 13 bases remaining between them.

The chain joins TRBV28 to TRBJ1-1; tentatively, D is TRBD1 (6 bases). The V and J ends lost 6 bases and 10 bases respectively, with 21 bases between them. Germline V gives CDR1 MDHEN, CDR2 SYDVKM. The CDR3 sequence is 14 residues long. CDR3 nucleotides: TGTGCCAGCAGGACACAGGGAAGGAGCTTTTTAGCTTTCTTT. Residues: CASRTQGRSFLAFF.